This TCR beta chain was identified during a study of cytotoxic CD8 clonotypes in ibrutinib-treated CLL. Overall study context: Response samples were drawn at a median of roughly 13 months of treatment, range 6 to 36.

Sequencing used immunoSEQ multiplex PCR; TCRdb keeps in-frame clones, though not all of them. The data show about 160,000 clones, less than 85% seen once. The CDR3 loop spans 17 amino acids. Per germline, CDR1 SGDLS and CDR2 YYNGEE. J was trimmed by 0 bases and V by 0 bases; bases with no gene match: 4. This sequence joins TRBV9 and TRBJ2-3; TRBD2 agrees at 10 bases. This sequence was found in a human donor with chronic lymphocytic leukemia. The material sequenced was PBMCs, taken after 24 months of ibrutinib treatment. The CDR3, as DNA: TGTGCCAGCAGCGTAGGAACTAGCGGGGCCAGCACAGATACGCAGTATTTT. It translates to CASSVGTSGASTDTQYF.